This T cell receptor (beta chain) was recovered during a study of early T cells in non-severe SARS-CoV-2 infection. Turning to the study itself: Sequenced bulk RNA came from whole blood that was unsorted, and chains were unpaired.

This clonotype was detected many times. The antigen is undetermined. Study-level points and caveats: Using VDJdb, the matching emphasized anti-spike CD8 responses while missing private and CD4 specificities.

Molecules of cDNA were individually given unique molecular identifiers that were attached to them. Using its own MiXCR run on the 5' RACE reads, TCRdb lists one record per CDR3 protein. This table has 25,000 to 35,000 distinct CDR3 sequences, about 6% appearing once. CDR1 is LNHNV and CDR2 is YYDKDF in the germline V gene (reference sequence). Trimming took 6 bases from V and 4 from J; bases not matched to a gene: 7. The CDR3 is 14 residues long. This rearrangement joins TRBV15 to TRBJ2-7; 9 bases map to TRBD1. The sequence came from an adult who was a healthcare worker with PCR-confirmed SARS-CoV-2 infection or an uninfected control (not recorded which). Sequenced material: whole blood. In DNA, the CDR3 is TGTGCCACCAGTGCACTCGGGACAGGGTACGAGCAGTACTTC. Protein sequence: CATSALGTGYEQYF.